The 11 T cell receptor beta chains presented below share a single source sample, sequenced in a study of Graves' ophthalmopathy and Graves' hyperthyroidism. RNA transcripts were the template, and TCR beta CDR3 regions were amplified from them. An initial RT-PCR round employing HTBI primers preceded a second-round multiplex PCR. TCRdb processed the multiplex PCR reads anew with MiXCR; each CDR3 protein has one entry. In the table there are around 660,000 distinct CDR3 sequences, over 40% of which are singletons. Sequenced sample: peripheral blood. All receptors come from an adult man with Graves' ophthalmopathy.

In DNA form, the CDR3 reads TGCAGCGTTGAGACAGGGGGCGCCAGCTATGGCTACACCTTC. This sequence encodes CSVETGGASYGYTF. V usage is TRBV29-1 and J usage is TRBJ1-2; 10 bases align to TRBD1. CDR3 length: 14 amino acids. With 3 bases clipped from V and 4 bases from J, the junction kept 5 bases outside the gene matches. Germline V gene sequence: CDR1 SQVTM, CDR2 ANQGSEA.

The chain combines TRBV11-2 with TRBJ2-1; possible D gene TRBD2, 6 bases. Looked up from germline, CDR1 is SGHAT and CDR2 is FQNNGV. Trimming took 1 base from V and 10 from J, leaving 8 bases between them. The CDR3 covers 12 residues. The CDR3 DNA reads as TGTGCCAGCAGCTTAGTAGCGGTGGAGCAGTTCTTC. This codes for CASSLVAVEQFF.

V usage is TRBV24-1 and J usage is TRBJ1-3; D call uncertain. Trimming took off 4 bases at V and 4 bases at J, with 13 bases between the two ends. In germline, CDR1 is KGHDR, CDR2 SFDVKD. The CDR3 runs 15 residues. The CDR3 nucleotides are TGTGCCACCAGTGACGGGAACTTCTACGGAAACACCATATATTTT. This gives the protein CATSDGNFYGNTIYF.

The chain employs TRBV10-2 and TRBJ1-1, with TRBD1 identical over 9 bases. The V gene's germline CDR1 is WSHSY and CDR2 SAAADI. Trimming at V came to 4 bases and at J to 5 bases, leaving 2 bases not matched to a gene. The CDR3 has 13 amino acids. In nucleotides, the CDR3 is TGCGCCAGCAGTGGGACAGGGGAAACTGAAGCTTTCTTT. It encodes CASSGTGETEAFF.

This clonotype was seen repeatedly, ten times or more. The chain is built from TRBV4-2 and TRBJ2-5, with unresolved D. The V and J ends lost 0 bases and 5 bases respectively, with 7 bases between them. The CDR3 is 13 amino acids. Per the germline V gene, CDR1 is LGHNA and CDR2 is YNFKEQ. CDR3 protein: CASSQDLVETQYF. The CDR3 region has the DNA TGTGCCAGCAGCCAAGATCTGGTGGAGACCCAGTACTTC.

Ten or more counts support this clonotype. The CDR3 sequence: CASSSRDSQPLHF. Written as DNA, the CDR3 is TGTGCCAGCAGCTCCCGGGACTCTCAACCCCTCCACTTT. The chain joins TRBV7-9 to TRBJ1-6, with a possible D match to TRBD1 (5 bases). Germline loops: CDR1 SEHNR, CDR2 FQNEAQ (reference sequence). The CDR3 consists of 13 residues. Trimming shortened V by 4 bases and J by 12 bases, and 13 bases separated the two germline ends.

The table lists this clonotype with many counts. J is TRBJ1-1 and V is TRBV6-1, with 7 bases identical to TRBD1. CDR3 length: 14 amino acids. Germline-derived CDR1 and CDR2 are MNHNS and SASEGT. The ends lost 2 bases at V and 1 base at J; junction bases unmatched: 1. CDR3 sequence: CASSERGQNTEAFF. For the CDR3, the DNA is TGTGCCAGCAGTGAAAGGGGGCAGAACACTGAAGCTTTCTTT.

Details on this clonotype: Since a much larger clone is just one base distant, this may be a read error. The rearrangement uses TRBV7-8 and TRBJ2-5; 11 bases fit TRBD2. The germline V gene encodes CDR1 SGHVS and CDR2 FQNEAQ. J was trimmed by 2 bases and V by 4 bases; bases with no gene match: 3. This CDR3 spans 15 amino acids. This CDR3 is CASSYGTSGQETQYF. Written as DNA, the CDR3 is TGTGCCAGCAGCTATGGGACTAGCGGACAAGAGACCCAGTACTTC.

This clonotype showed up many times. The chain uses TRBV7-2 and TRBJ1-4; D remains unclear. Looked up from germline, CDR1 is SGHTA and CDR2 is FQGNSA. V lost 5 bases and J lost 7, with 8 bases in between. CDR3 length: 12 residues. The CDR3 DNA sequence: TGTGCCAGCAGCACCGGGGTTGAAAAACTGTTTTTT. Translating gives CASSTGVEKLFF. Based on the CDR3 plus reference TRBV7-2 and TRBJ1-4, the full variable domain is GAGVSQSPSNKVTEKGKDVELRCDPISGHTALYWYRQSLGQGLEFLIYFQGNSAPDKSGLPSDRFSAERTGGSVSTLTIQRTQQEDSAVYLCASSTGVEKLFFGSGTQLSVL.

This clonotype occurred many times. This chain joins TRBV7-9 and TRBJ1-1, with 8 bases aligning to TRBD1. Per the germline V gene, CDR1 is SEHNR and CDR2 is FQNEAQ (reference sequence). The junction had 9 bases not matched to a gene; V was cut back by 6 bases and J by 6 bases. This CDR3 has 14 amino acids. DNA of the CDR3: TGTGCCAGCAGACCCTCTGGACAGGGCGCTGAAGCTTTCTTT. Amino acids: CASRPSGQGAEAFF. Complete variable domain (other parts from reference TRBV7-9 and TRBJ1-1): DTGVSQNPRHKITKRGQNVTFRCDPISEHNRLYWYRQTLGQGPEFLTYFQNEAQLEKSRLLSDRFSAERPKGSFSTLEIQRTEQGDSAMYLCASRPSGQGAEAFFGQGTRLTVV.

The CDR3: CATSRDRLLAGGDTQYF. As DNA, the CDR3 is TGTGCCACCAGCAGAGATCGCCTACTAGCGGGGGGAGATACGCAGTATTTT. The chain uses TRBV15 and TRBJ2-3; TRBD2 agrees at 12 bases. Germline V lookup: CDR1 LNHNV, CDR2 YYDKDF (reference sequence). The ends lost 0 bases at V and 5 bases at J; junction bases unmatched: 6. The CDR3 has 17 residues.